The 10 T cell receptor beta chains below all came from one sample that was sequenced in a study of T cell repertoires in ileal Crohn's disease. TCRdb's copy holds only in-frame clones and misses some; the assay was immunoSEQ multiplex PCR. This sample has tens of thousands of clones, with less than 90% found just once. Time point here: neoterminal ileum biopsy at postoperative endoscopy, about 6 months after surgery. The sequenced sample was ileal tissue. Source of these receptors: an adult with Crohn's disease.

This chain connects TRBV7-9 to TRBJ2-3; TRBD1 might be the D (6 bases). This CDR3 has 15 residues. Germline-derived CDR1 and CDR2 are SEHNR and FQNEAQ (reference sequence). The V gene lost 2 bases and the J gene lost 4 bases, with 13 bases spanning the gap. The DNA for the CDR3 is TGTGCCAGCAGCTTATTCCGAACAGGGTCAGATACGCAGTATTTT. It codes for CASSLFRTGSDTQYF.

This sequence joins TRBV7-3 and TRBJ2-3; 9 bases map to TRBD2. The V gene's germline CDR1 is SGHTA and CDR2 FQGTGA. CDR3 length: 14 residues. Trimming cost V 5 bases and J 3 bases; bases outside gene matches: 3. The CDR3 DNA sequence: TGTGCCAGCAGCCCCAGCGGGAGGACAGATACGCAGTATTTT. This translates into CASSPSGRTDTQYF. Variable domain in full (rest from reference TRBV7-3 and TRBJ2-3): GAGVSQTPSNKVTEKGKYVELRCDPISGHTALYWYRQSLGQGPEFLIYFQGTGAADDSGLPNDRFFAVRPEGSVSTLKIQRTERGDSAVYLCASSPSGRTDTQYFGPGTRLTVL.

The V gene is TRBV28, the J gene TRBJ2-7; perhaps TRBD2 as D (6 bases). Germline-derived CDR1 and CDR2 are MDHEN and SYDVKM. The CDR3 loop spans 13 amino acids. Trimming pared 3 bases from V and 3 bases from J, leaving 9 bases between. As DNA, the CDR3 is TGTGCCAGCAGTTTGGGGGGAGGCTACGAGCAGTACGTC. Protein sequence: CASSLGGGYEQYV.

The chain links TRBV29-1 to TRBJ1-2, with D perhaps matching TRBD1 (5 bases). The V gene lost 4 bases and the J gene lost 5 bases, with 14 bases spanning the gap. Germline CDR1 is SQVTM and CDR2 is ANQGSEA. The CDR3 consists of 13 residues. The CDR3 here is CSVGGGSGYGYTF. The CDR3 DNA reads as TGCAGCGTTGGTGGGGGGTCGGGGTATGGCTACACCTTC.

J is TRBJ2-1 and V is TRBV7-7; the match to TRBD2 covers 12 bases. The CDR3 spans 15 residues. Trimming at V came to 5 bases and at J to 4 bases, leaving 3 bases not matched to a gene. Per the germline V gene, CDR1 is SSHAT and CDR2 is FNYEAQ (reference sequence). Here the CDR3 reads CASSPGLAGYNEQFF. The CDR3 DNA reads TGTGCCAGCAGCCCTGGACTAGCGGGGTACAATGAGCAGTTCTTC. The complete variable domain, with remaining parts taken from reference TRBV7-7 and TRBJ2-1, reads GAGVSQSPRYKVTKRGQDVTLRCDPISSHATLYWYQQALGQGPEFLTYFNYEAQPDKSGLPSDRFSAERPEGSISTLTIQRTEQRDSAMYRCASSPGLAGYNEQFFGPGTRLTVL.

The chain couples TRBV6-1 to TRBJ1-5; 7 nucleotides agree with TRBD1. The V segment lost 8 bases and the J segment 3 bases; nucleotides outside the gene matches: 7. Germline CDR1 reads MNHNS; CDR2 reads SASEGT. This CDR3 has 14 residues. The CDR3 coding sequence is TGTGCCAGCCTTCCAGGGGGGAACAATCAGCCCCAGCATTTT. It codes for CASLPGGNNQPQHF.

The V call is TRBV14, the J call TRBJ1-1; D may be TRBD1 (5 bases). Germline-derived CDR1 and CDR2 are SGHDN and FVKESK. V gave up 0 bases and J gave up 1 base, with 9 bases separating them. This CDR3 has 15 amino acids. The CDR3: CASSQDHRGNTEAFF. The CDR3 DNA follows: TGTGCCAGCAGCCAAGATCATAGGGGGAACACTGAAGCTTTCTTT.

The chain is built from TRBV4-1 and TRBJ1-5; D is perhaps TRBD1 (6 bases). The CDR3 has 17 amino acids. Per the germline V gene, CDR1 is MGHRA and CDR2 is YSYEKL. Trimming removed 0 bases at V and 2 bases at J, with 14 bases between. For the CDR3, the DNA is TGCGCCAGCAGCCAAGATCTTAACAGGGCTGGCAATCAGCCCCAGCATTTT. Translating gives CASSQDLNRAGNQPQHF.

The chain couples TRBV27 to TRBJ1-1; 11 nucleotides align to TRBD1. Looked up from germline, CDR1 is MNHEY and CDR2 is SMNVEV (reference sequence). The CDR3 totals 13 residues. V lost 4 bases and J lost 8; bases outside the gene matches: 3. This chain's CDR3 is CASSWGQGVEAFF. CDR3 DNA: TGTGCCAGCAGTTGGGGACAGGGGGTAGAAGCTTTCTTT.

This clone is a singleton in its sample. The chain joins TRBV18 to TRBJ2-7; a weak D match, TRBD1 (6 bases). Germline CDR1 KGHSH, CDR2 LQKENI. The CDR3 is 13 amino acids. V lost 1 base, J lost 10 bases, and 14 bases lay in between. The chain's CDR3 is CASSPQNTGFQYV. In nucleotides, the CDR3 is TGTGCCAGCTCACCACAAAATACAGGGTTCCAGTACGTC.